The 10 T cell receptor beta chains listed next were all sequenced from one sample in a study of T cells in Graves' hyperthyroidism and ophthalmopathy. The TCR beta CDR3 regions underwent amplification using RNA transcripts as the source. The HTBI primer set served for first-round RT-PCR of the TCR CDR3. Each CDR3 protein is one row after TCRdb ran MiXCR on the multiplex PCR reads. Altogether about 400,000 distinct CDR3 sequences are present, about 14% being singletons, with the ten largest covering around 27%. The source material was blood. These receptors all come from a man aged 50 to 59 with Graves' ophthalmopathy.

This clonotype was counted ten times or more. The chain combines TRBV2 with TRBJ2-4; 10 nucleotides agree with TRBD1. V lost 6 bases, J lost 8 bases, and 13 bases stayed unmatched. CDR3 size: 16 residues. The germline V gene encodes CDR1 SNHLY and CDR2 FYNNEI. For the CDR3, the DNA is TGTGCCAGCAGAGAAAGATCCGGACAGGGGGAAGACATTCAGTACTTC. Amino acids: CASRERSGQGEDIQYF. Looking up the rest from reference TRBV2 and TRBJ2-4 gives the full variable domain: EPEVTQTPSHQVTQMGQEVILRCVPISNHLYFYWYRQILGQKVEFLVSFYNNEISEKSEIFDDQFSVERPDGSNFTLKIRSTKLEDSAMYFCASRERSGQGEDIQYFGAGTRLSVL.

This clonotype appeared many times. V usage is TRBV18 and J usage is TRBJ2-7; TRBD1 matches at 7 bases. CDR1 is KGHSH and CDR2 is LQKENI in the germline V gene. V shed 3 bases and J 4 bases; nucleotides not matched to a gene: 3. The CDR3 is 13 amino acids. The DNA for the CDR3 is TGTGCCAGCTCACCGACAGGGCAATACGAGCAGTACTTC. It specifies CASSPTGQYEQYF.

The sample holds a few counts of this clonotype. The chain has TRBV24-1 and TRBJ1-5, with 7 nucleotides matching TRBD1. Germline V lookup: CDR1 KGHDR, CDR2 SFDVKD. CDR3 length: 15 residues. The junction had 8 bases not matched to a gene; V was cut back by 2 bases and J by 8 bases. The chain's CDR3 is CATSDSTGALEPQHF. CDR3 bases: TGTGCCACCAGTGATTCCACAGGGGCCTTGGAGCCCCAGCATTTT.

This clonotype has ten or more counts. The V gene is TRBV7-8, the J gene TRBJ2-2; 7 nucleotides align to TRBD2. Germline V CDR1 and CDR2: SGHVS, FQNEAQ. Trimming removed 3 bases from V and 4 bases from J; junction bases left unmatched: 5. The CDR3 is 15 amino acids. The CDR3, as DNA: TGTGCCAGCAGCTTTGGGGGGGTCGGCACCGGGGAGCTGTTTTTT. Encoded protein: CASSFGGVGTGELFF. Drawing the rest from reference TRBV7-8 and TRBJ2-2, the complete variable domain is GAGVSQSPRYKVAKRGQDVALRCDPISGHVSLFWYQQALGQGPEFLTYFQNEAQLDKSGLPSDRFFAERPEGSVSTLKIQRTQQEDSAVYLCASSFGGVGTGELFFGEGSRLTVL.

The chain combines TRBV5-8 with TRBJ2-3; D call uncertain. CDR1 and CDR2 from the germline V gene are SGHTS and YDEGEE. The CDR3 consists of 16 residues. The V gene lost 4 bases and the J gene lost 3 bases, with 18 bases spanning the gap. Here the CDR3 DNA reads TGTGCCAGCAGCAACGATAAGACGATAAATACAGATACGCAGTATTTT. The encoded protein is CASSNDKTINTDTQYF.

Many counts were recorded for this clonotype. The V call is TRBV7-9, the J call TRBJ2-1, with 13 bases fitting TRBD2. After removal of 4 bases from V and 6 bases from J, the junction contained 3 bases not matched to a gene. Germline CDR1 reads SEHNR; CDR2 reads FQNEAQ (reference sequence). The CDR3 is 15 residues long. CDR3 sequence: CASSWTSGRINEQFF. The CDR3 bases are TGTGCCAGCAGCTGGACTAGCGGGAGAATCAATGAGCAGTTCTTC.

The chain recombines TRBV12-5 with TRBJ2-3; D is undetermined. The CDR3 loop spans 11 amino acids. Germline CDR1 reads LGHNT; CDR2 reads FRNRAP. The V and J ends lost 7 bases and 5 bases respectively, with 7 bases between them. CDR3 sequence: CASALEDTQYF. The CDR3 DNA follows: TGTGCTAGTGCCTTGGAAGATACGCAGTATTTT.

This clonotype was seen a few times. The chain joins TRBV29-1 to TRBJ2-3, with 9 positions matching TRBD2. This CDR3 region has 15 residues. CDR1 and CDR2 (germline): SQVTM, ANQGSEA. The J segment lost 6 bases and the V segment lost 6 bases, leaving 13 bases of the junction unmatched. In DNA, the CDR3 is TGCAGCGTGGGGAATTTAGCGGGAGTTCCCGATACGCAGTATTTT. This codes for CSVGNLAGVPDTQYF.

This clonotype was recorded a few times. The CDR3 nucleotides are TGTGCCAGCAGCCAAGGCAATTACAGGGTTCAAGCCAAAAACATTCAGTACTTC. It is translated as CASSQGNYRVQAKNIQYF. J is TRBJ2-4 and V is TRBV3-1, with a possible D match to TRBD1 (6 bases). CDR1 and CDR2 from the germline V gene are LGHDT and YNNKEL (reference sequence). There are 18 residues in the CDR3. The V and J ends lost 1 base and 0 bases respectively, with 16 bases between them.

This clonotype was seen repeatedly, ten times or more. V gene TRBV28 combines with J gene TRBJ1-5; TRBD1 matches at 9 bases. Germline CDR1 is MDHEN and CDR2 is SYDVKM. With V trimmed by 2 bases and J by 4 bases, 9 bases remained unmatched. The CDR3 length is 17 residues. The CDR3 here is CASSLGQGLAGNQPQHF. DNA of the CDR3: TGTGCCAGCAGTTTAGGACAGGGGCTCGCCGGGAATCAGCCCCAGCATTTT. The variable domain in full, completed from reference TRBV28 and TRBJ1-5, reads DVKVTQSSRYLVKRTGEKVFLECVQDMDHENMFWYRQDPGLGLRLIYFSYDVKMKEKGDIPEGYSVSREKKERFSLILESASTNQTSMYLCASSLGQGLAGNQPQHFGDGTRLSIL.